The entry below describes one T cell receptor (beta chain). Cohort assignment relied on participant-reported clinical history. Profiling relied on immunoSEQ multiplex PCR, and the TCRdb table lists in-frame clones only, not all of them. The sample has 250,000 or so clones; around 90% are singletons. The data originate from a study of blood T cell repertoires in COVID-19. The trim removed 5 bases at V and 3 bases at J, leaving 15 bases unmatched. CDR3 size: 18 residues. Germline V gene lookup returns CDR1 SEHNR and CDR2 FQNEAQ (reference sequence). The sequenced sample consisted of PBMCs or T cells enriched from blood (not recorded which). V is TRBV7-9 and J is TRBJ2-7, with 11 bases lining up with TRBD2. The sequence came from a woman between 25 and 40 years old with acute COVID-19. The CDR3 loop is CASSPSPGTSGGYYEQYF. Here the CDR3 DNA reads TGTGCCAGCAGCCCTAGTCCCGGGACTAGCGGCGGATACTACGAGCAGTACTTC.